One TCR beta chain is described in this entry. This receptor's antigen is unknown. Base qualities are missing; no much larger clone stands one base away. The treatment or condition label on this specimen signifies: 15 to 20 received Ad26.COV2.S at low or high dose, single or two shots; five or six received placebo; per-sample allocation not given. For vaccine and placebo recipients, repertoires were sequenced using samples collected on day 63 after the first injection. In Cohort 1b, some 25 adults aged 18-55 years were enrolled at a single site in Boston, USA, between 29 July and 7 August 2020. Ad26.COV2.S was a replication-incompetent adenovirus type 26 vector that expressed a prefusion-stabilized SARS-CoV-2 spike protein derived from the original Wuhan strain. This sample was included in a study of Ad26.COV2.S vaccination and SARS-CoV-2 variants (dated by TCRdb to the early 2020s). The study in broad terms: Donors in the vaccine arm were drawn from COV1001, a multicentre, randomized, double-blind, placebo-controlled phase I-IIa trial testing Ad26.COV2.S in healthy adults. Dosing of Ad26.COV2.S was intramuscular, at either 5x10^10 or 1x10^11 viral particles, delivered as one shot or as two shots spaced 56 days apart. TCRbeta repertoire sequencing was used to assess the specificity and breadth of SARS-CoV-2-reactive T cell receptors after Ad26.COV2.S vaccination. A total of some 30 samples were included in the TCR-sequenced set, comprising some 20 Ad26.COV2.S vaccine recipients, 5 placebo recipients and 8 SARS-CoV-2 convalescent individuals. Trial participants were randomized into five groups of five, in which low-dose or high-dose Ad26.COV2.S was given once or twice, or placebo was given on both occasions. Blinding of investigators to trial group allocation was maintained during experiments and outcome assessment.

Beyond this particular receptor, the publication reports: After vaccination, substantial breadth of spike-specific CD8+ and CD4+ T cell responses was reported. Ad26.COV2.S recipients had higher spike-specific TCR breadth than placebo recipients (P = 0.0014). Vaccine and placebo recipients had similar non-spike TCR breadth, a finding consistent with the vaccine containing only spike. Comparing responses between vaccine doses or regimens was not something the study was powered to do. The authors noted that the TCR breadth and depth analyses may have underestimated total T cell responses.

The immunoSEQ Assay was used to sequence TCRbeta CDR3 regions. After extraction, genomic DNA underwent amplification by bias-controlled multiplex PCR, followed by high-throughput sequencing. As for how the authors treated the data: Collapsing and filtering of sequences were performed to quantify the absolute abundance of each unique TCRbeta CDR3 region. Usable DNA was measured by amplifying reference genes present in all nucleated cells, and TCRbeta template counts were normalized to that usable DNA to estimate T cell fraction. Repertoire TCRs were annotated as SARS-CoV-2-specific by exact matching of V gene, CDR3 amino acid sequence and J gene to a known reactive TCR set. The reference SARS-CoV-2 TCR set came from MIRA and was filtered for enrichment in COVID-19-positive ImmuneCODE repertoires, removing public or cross-reactive TCRs. Based on the MIRA antigens, annotated TCRs were further analysed at the level of specific ORF or position within ORF. Depth was the summed frequency of annotated unique rearrangements, while breadth was defined as annotated unique rearrangements over total unique productive rearrangements. Two-sided Wilcoxon rank-sum tests were used to compare TCR breadth between groups. Held by TCRdb, this immuneACCESS table contains in-frame sequences only and omits some clones. Under half of the omission traces to an unresolved V gene where checked; the cause of the rest is unknown. That table is the source of V, J and clone size, and D and trimming were worked out from the DNA. The sample contains about 320,000 clones, around 81% of them found a single time. The top ten clonotypes cover 2% to 2.5% of the sample.

There are 16 amino acids in the CDR3, from cysteine to phenylalanine inclusive. The DNA shown is the 48-base CDR3, in frame from base 1. Trimming costs V 5 bases and J 2 bases, and their ends lie 17 bases apart. Per the germline V gene, SGHTA is the CDR1 and FQGTGA is the CDR2. The sample here was peripheral blood, taken in a trial of Ad26.COV2.S vaccine versus placebo. The receptor was derived from a person between 18 and 65 years old who received the Ad26.COV2.S COVID-19 vaccine or a placebo. The sequence is built from TRBV7-3 and TRBJ2-3, with the D gene tentatively TRBD1 or TRBD2, based on 6 matching bases in each. DNA sequence: TGTGCCAGCAGCCCGACAGGACGGGGGTCCACAGATACGCAGTATTTT. The encoded protein is CASSPTGRGSTDTQYF.